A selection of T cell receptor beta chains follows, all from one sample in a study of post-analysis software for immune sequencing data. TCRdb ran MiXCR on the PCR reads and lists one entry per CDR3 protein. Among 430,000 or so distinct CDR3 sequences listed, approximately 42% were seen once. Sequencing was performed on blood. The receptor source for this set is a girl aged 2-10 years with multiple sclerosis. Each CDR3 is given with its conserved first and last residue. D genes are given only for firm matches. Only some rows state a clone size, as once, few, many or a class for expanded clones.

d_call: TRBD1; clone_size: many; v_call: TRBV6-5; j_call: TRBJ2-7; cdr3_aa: CASSQLTGYEQYF; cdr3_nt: TGTGCCAGCAGTCAACTGACAGGGTACGAGCAGTACTTC
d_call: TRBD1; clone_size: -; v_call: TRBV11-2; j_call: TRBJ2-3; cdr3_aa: CASSLSQGGIDTQYF; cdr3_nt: TGTGCCAGCAGCTTAAGTCAAGGGGGCATAGATACGCAGTATTTT
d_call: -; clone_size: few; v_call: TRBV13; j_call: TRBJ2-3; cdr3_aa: CASSPWEADTQYF; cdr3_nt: TGTGCCAGCAGCCCATGGGAGGCAGATACGCAGTATTTT
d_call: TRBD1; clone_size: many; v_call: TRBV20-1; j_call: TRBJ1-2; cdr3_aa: CSARDRGGYGYTF; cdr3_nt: TGCAGTGCGCGGGACAGGGGCGGTTATGGCTACACCTTC
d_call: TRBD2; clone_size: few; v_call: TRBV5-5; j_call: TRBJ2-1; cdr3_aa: CASSVRGLAVYEQFF; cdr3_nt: TGTGCCAGCAGCGTCCGCGGACTAGCGGTCTATGAGCAGTTCTTC
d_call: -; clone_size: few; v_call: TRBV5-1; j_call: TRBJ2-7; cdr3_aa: CASSLGAGAAYEQYF; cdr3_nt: TGCGCCAGCAGCCTGGGGGCGGGGGCCGCCTACGAGCAGTACTTC
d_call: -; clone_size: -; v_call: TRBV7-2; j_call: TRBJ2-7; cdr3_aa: CASSFHNRDERYF; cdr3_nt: TGTGCCAGCAGCTTTCACAACCGGGACGAGCGGTACTTC
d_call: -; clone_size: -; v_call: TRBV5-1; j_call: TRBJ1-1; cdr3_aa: CASSLWAANTEAFF; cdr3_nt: TGCGCCAGCAGCTTGTGGGCTGCGAACACTGAAGCTTTCTTT
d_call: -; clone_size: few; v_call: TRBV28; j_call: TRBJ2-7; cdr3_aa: CASSLSASSFEQYF; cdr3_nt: TGTGCCAGCAGTTTATCGGCCTCGAGCTTCGAGCAGTACTTC
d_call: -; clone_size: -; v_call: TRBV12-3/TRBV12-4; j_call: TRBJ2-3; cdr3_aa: CASSWDLHGTDTQYF; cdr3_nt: TGTGCCAGCAGTTGGGACTTGCACGGGACAGATACGCAGTATTTT
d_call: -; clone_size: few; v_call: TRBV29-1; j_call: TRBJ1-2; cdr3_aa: CSTRRRSDGYTF; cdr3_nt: TGCAGCACAAGACGGAGGTCGGATGGCTACACCTTC
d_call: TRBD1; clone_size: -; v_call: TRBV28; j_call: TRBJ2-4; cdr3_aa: CASSLDQGDLAKNIQYF; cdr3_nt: TGTGCCAGCAGTTTGGATCAGGGGGACCTAGCCAAAAACATTCAGTACTTC
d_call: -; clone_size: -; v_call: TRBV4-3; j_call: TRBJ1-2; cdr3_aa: CASSQDDGGYNGYTF; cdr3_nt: TGCGCCAGCAGCCAAGATGACGGGGGATACAATGGCTACACCTTC
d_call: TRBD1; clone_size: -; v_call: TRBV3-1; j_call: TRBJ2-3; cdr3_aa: CASSQDPTTIRTGNTDTQYF; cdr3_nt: TGTGCCAGCAGCCAAGACCCAACCACGATTAGGACAGGGAACACAGATACGCAGTATTTT
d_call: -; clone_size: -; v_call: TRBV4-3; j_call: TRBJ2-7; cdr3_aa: CASSPQPGGYEQYF; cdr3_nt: TGCGCCAGCAGCCCCCAACCCGGAGGCTACGAGCAGTACTTC
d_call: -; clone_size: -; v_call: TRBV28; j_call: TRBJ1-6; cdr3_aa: CASSLHPWGTPLHF; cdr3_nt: TGTGCCAGCAGTTTACACCCCTGGGGGACACCCCTCCACTTT
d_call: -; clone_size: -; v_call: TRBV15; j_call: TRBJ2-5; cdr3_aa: CATSRDSRMGETQYF; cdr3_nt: TGTGCCACCAGCAGAGATTCAAGGATGGGGGAGACCCAGTACTTC
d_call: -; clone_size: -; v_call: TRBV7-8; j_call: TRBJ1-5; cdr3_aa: CASSLVGMAQPQHF; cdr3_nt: TGTGCCAGCAGCTTAGTAGGGATGGCTCAGCCCCAGCATTTT
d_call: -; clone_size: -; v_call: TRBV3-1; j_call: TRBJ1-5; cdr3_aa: CASSQQGNQPQHF; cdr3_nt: TGTGCCAGCAGTCAACAGGGAAATCAGCCCCAGCATTTT
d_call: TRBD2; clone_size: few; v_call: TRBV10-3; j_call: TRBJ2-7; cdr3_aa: CAISESAGGVAEQYF; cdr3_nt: TGTGCCATCAGTGAGTCAGCGGGGGGGGTAGCCGAGCAGTACTTC
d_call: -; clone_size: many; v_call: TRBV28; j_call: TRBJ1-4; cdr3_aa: CASSLAGTSNEKLFF; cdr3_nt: TGTGCCAGCAGTTTAGCCGGGACATCGAATGAAAAACTGTTTTTT
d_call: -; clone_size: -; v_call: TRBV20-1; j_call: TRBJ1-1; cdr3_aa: CSATTSGDGAFF; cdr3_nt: TGCAGTGCCACCACCTCCGGAGATGGGGCTTTCTTT
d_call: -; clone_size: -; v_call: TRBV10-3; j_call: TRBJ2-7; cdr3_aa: CAISESKQEQYF; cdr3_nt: TGTGCCATCAGTGAGTCGAAGCAGGAGCAGTACTTC
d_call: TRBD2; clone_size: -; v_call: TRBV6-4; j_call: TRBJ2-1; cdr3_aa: CARTELAGRGSYNEQFF; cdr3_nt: TGTGCCAGGACTGAACTAGCGGGACGGGGATCATACAATGAGCAGTTCTTC
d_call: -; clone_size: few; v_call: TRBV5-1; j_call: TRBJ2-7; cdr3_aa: CASSSENRVPYEQYF; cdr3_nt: TGCGCCAGCAGCTCCGAGAACAGGGTTCCCTACGAGCAGTACTTC
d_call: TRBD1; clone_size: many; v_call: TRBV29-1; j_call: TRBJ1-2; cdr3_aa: CSAWFTGANYGYTF; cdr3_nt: TGCAGCGCATGGTTTACAGGGGCTAACTATGGCTACACCTTC
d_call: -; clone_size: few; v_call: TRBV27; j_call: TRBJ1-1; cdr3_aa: CASPRNTEAFF; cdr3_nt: TGTGCCAGCCCCAGGAACACTGAAGCTTTCTTT
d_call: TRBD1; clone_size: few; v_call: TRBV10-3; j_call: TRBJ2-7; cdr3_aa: CAISGPGQAPDEQYF; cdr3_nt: TGTGCCATCAGTGGACCGGGACAGGCACCGGACGAGCAGTACTTC
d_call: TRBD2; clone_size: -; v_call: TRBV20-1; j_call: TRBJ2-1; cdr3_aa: CSARVAGVGNEQFF; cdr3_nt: TGCAGTGCTAGAGTCGCGGGAGTAGGCAATGAGCAGTTCTTC
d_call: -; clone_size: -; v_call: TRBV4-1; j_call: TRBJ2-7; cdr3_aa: CASSPSAAERYEQYF; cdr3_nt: TGCGCCAGCAGCCCCTCCGCGGCTGAACGCTACGAGCAGTACTTC
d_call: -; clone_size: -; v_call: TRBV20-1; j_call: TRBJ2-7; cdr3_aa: CSARDQVAEPSYEQYF; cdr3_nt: TGCAGTGCTAGAGATCAGGTGGCGGAACCCTCCTACGAGCAGTACTTC
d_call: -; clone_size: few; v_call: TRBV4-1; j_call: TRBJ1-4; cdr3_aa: CASSQVLGTQNEKLFF; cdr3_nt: TGCGCCAGCAGCCAAGTTCTCGGGACGCAGAATGAAAAACTGTTTTTT
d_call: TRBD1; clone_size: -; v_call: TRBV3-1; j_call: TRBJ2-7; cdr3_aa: CASSRTGTGDEQYF; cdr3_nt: TGTGCCAGCAGCCGCACCGGGACAGGGGACGAGCAGTACTTC
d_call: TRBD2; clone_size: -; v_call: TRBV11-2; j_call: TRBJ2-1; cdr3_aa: CASILTLAGFNEQFF; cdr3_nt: TGTGCCAGCATCCTTACACTAGCGGGGTTTAATGAGCAGTTCTTC
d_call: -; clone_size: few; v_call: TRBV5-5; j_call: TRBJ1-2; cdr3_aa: CASSLRSPQYGYTF; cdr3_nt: TGTGCCAGCAGCTTGAGGTCGCCCCAATATGGCTACACCTTC
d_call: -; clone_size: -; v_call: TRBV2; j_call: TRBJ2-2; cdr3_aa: CASGRVEITGELFF; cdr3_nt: TGTGCCAGCGGGCGGGTGGAGATAACCGGGGAGCTGTTTTTT
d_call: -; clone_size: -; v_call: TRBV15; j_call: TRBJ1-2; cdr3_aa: CATSRDRSGAEGYTF; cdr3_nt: TGTGCCACCAGCAGAGATAGGTCCGGGGCGGAGGGCTACACCTTC
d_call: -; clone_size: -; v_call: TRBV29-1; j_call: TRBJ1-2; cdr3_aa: CSVNDRDTADYGYTF; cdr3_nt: TGCAGCGTGAACGACCGGGACACAGCTGACTATGGCTACACCTTC
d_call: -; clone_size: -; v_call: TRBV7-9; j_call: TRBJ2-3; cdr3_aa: CASSFVLAHTQYF; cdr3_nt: TGTGCCAGCAGCTTCGTACTAGCACATACGCAGTATTTT
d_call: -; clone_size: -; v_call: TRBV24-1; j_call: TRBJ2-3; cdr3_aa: CATSDPAPWGSDTQYF; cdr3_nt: TGTGCCACCAGTGACCCCGCCCCGTGGGGGTCAGATACGCAGTATTTT
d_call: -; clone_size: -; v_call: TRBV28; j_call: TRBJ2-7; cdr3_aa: CASVGGDSQSYEQYF; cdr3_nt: TGTGCCAGCGTTGGAGGGGACAGCCAATCCTACGAGCAGTACTTC
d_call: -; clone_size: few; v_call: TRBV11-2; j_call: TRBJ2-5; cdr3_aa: CASSLPGQETQYF; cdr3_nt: TGTGCCAGCAGCCTCCCCGGCCAAGAGACCCAGTACTTC
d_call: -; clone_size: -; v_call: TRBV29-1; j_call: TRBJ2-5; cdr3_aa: CSVRRQGRGETQYF; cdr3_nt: TGCAGCGTTCGGAGACAGGGGAGGGGAGAGACCCAGTACTTC
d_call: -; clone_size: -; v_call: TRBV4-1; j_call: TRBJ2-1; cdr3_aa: CASSHIVSEQFF; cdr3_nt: TGCGCCAGCAGCCATATCGTGAGTGAGCAGTTCTTC
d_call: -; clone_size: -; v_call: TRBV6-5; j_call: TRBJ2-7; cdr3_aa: CASSCDAYEQYF; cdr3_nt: TGTGCCAGCAGTTGCGACGCCTACGAGCAGTACTTC
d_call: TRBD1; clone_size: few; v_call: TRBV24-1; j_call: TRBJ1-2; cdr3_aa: CATSDPGQGTYGYTF; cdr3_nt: TGTGCCACCAGTGATCCGGGACAGGGAACCTATGGCTACACCTTC
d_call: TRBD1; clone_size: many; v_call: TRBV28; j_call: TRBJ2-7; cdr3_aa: CASSPAGTGSYEQYF; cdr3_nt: TGTGCCAGCAGTCCTGCCGGGACAGGGTCCTACGAGCAGTACTTC
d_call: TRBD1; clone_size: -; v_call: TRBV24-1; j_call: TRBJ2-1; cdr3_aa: CATSEGGVSNEQFF; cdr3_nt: TGTGCCACCAGTGAAGGGGGCGTGAGTAATGAGCAGTTCTTC
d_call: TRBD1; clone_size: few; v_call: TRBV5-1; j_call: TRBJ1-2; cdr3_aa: CASSLPGQGSYGYTF; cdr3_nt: TGCGCCAGCAGCCTCCCGGGACAGGGGTCCTATGGCTACACCTTC
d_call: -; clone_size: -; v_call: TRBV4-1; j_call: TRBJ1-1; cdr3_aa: CASSQGRATEAFF; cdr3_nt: TGCGCCAGCAGCCAAGGCAGGGCAACTGAAGCTTTCTTT
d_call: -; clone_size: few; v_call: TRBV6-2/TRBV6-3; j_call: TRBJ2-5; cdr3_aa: CASKSQETQYF; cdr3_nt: TGTGCCAGCAAGAGCCAAGAGACCCAGTACTTC
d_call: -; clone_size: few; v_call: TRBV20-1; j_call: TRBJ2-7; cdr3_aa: CSALPGGRSSYEQYF; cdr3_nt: TGCAGTGCTCTACCCGGGGGCCGGAGCTCCTACGAGCAGTACTTC
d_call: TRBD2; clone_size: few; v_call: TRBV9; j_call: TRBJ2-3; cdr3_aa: CASSLKAGVTQYF; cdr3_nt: TGTGCCAGCAGCTTGAAAGCGGGGGTTACGCAGTATTTT
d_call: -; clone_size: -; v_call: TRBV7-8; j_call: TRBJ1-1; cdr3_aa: CASSPGHGAEAFF; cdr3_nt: TGTGCCAGCAGCCCGGGACATGGAGCTGAAGCTTTCTTT
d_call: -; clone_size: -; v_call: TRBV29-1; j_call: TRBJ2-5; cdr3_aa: CSVHGGIQETQYF; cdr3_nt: TGCAGCGTTCATGGGGGAATTCAAGAGACCCAGTACTTC
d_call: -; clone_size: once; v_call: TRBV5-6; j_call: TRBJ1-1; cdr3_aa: CASSLYRGSEAFF; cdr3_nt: TGTGCCAGCAGCTTGTATCGGGGGAGTGAAGCTTTCTTT
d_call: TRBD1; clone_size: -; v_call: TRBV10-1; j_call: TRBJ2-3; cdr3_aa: CASSESGQYTDTQYF; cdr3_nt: TGCGCCAGCAGTGAGTCGGGACAGTACACAGATACGCAGTATTTT